These 31 T cell receptor beta chains came from one sample sequenced in a study of CD8 T cells in ankylosing spondylitis. TCRdb called the 5' RACE reads again in MiXCR, with one record for every CDR3 protein. The table shows 35,000 to 50,000 distinct CDR3 sequences, with 10% occurring only once. Sequenced material: blood, either unsorted or a sorted T cell fraction (not recorded which). All receptors derive from a male donor with ankylosing spondylitis or in good health (not recorded which).

Many counts were recorded for this clonotype. The chain recombines TRBV30 with TRBJ2-3, with 10 bases fitting TRBD2. Trimming at V came to 0 bases and at J to 5 bases, leaving 5 bases not matched to a gene. CDR1 is GTSNPN, CDR2 SVGIG, per germline (reference sequence). The CDR3 has 15 amino acids. CDR3 nucleotides: TGTGCCTGGAGTGTGCTAGCGGGAGCTGAAGATACGCAGTATTTT. This translates into CAWSVLAGAEDTQYF.

This clonotype was detected a few times. The chain uses TRBV7-2 and TRBJ2-1; no clear D gene. V was trimmed by 1 base and J by 1 base, leaving 11 bases between them. This CDR3 contains 16 residues. In germline, CDR1 is SGHTA, CDR2 FQGNSA. CDR3 in amino acids: CASSLVILDSYNEQFF. The CDR3 DNA sequence: TGTGCCAGCAGCTTAGTTATTCTGGATTCCTACAATGAGCAGTTCTTC.

This clonotype has a count of ten or more. The chain is built from TRBV25-1 and TRBJ1-1, with unresolved D. The CDR3 is 13 amino acids. Trimming pared 3 bases from V and 6 bases from J, leaving 11 bases between. Germline lookup yields CDR1 MGHDK and CDR2 SYGVNS. The CDR3 region has the DNA TGTGCCAGCAGTGACAGTGTTCGACCTGAAGCTTTCTTT. Translating it yields CASSDSVRPEAFF.

This clonotype was seen many times. This sequence joins TRBV27 and TRBJ1-1; TRBD1 matches 10 bases. This CDR3 is built from 15 residues. Germline V lookup: CDR1 MNHEY, CDR2 SMNVEV (reference sequence). V trimming: 5 bases; J trimming: 1 base; junction bases outside the gene matches: 4. The CDR3 DNA reads TGTGCCAGCAGTCGACAGGGGGCAGGGAACACTGAAGCTTTCTTT. The encoded protein is CASSRQGAGNTEAFF.

The sample holds many counts of this clonotype. This chain uses TRBV12-3 or TRBV12-4 with TRBJ1-1, with D possibly being TRBD1 (5 bases). The CDR3 runs 14 residues. The V gene lost 2 bases and the J gene lost 3 bases, with 10 bases spanning the gap. In DNA, the CDR3 is TGTGCCAGCAGTTTATGGGGCCGTGACACTGAAGCTTTCTTT. Translated: CASSLWGRDTEAFF.

This clonotype was seen ten or more times. The chain joins TRBV29-1 to TRBJ2-5; D gene unclear. Germline-derived CDR1 and CDR2 are SQVTM and ANQGSEA. V was pared by 3 bases and J by 2 bases, with 10 bases between. The CDR3 covers 13 residues. CDR3 in amino acids: CSVEANRQETQYF. DNA of the CDR3: TGCAGCGTTGAGGCTAACCGGCAAGAGACCCAGTACTTC. Combining the CDR3 with reference TRBV29-1 and TRBJ2-5 gives the whole variable domain SAVISQKPSRDICQRGTSLTIQCQVDSQVTMMFWYRQQPGQSLTLIATANQGSEATYESGFVIDKFPISRPNLTFSTLTVSNMSPEDSSIYLCSVEANRQETQYFGPGTRLLVL.

This clonotype showed up many times. This chain uses TRBV6-1 with TRBJ2-1; a weak D match, TRBD2 (6 bases). This CDR3 region has 15 residues. The V gene's germline CDR1 is MNHNS and CDR2 SASEGT. V was cut by 4 bases and J by 6 bases, with 16 bases left in between. This chain's CDR3 is CASSAGARRGNEQFF. Written as DNA, the CDR3 is TGTGCCAGCAGTGCGGGAGCACGACGAGGCAATGAGCAGTTCTTC.

This chain joins TRBV3-1 and TRBJ2-7; D ambiguous. From germline, CDR1 is LGHDT and CDR2 YNNKEL (reference sequence). The V gene lost 0 bases and the J gene lost 3 bases, with 12 bases spanning the gap. CDR3 length: 15 amino acids. CDR3 nucleotide sequence: TGTGCCAGCAGCCAAGAGTTAGGAGCGTACTACGAGCAGTACTTC. It yields the protein CASSQELGAYYEQYF.

There are many counts of this clonotype. This chain uses TRBV11-2 with TRBJ2-6; weak D call: TRBD1 (6 bases). V was cut by 6 bases and J by 0 bases, with 18 bases left in between. The CDR3 has 18 residues. Germline CDR1 reads SGHAT; CDR2 reads FQNNGV. CDR3 loop: CASRGIRGHISGANVLTF. The CDR3 coding sequence is TGTGCCAGCAGGGGGATTCGGGGACATATCTCTGGGGCCAACGTCCTGACTTTC.

This clonotype has a count of ten or more. This chain uses TRBV4-1 with TRBJ2-7; D possibly corresponds to TRBD2 (6 bases). Per germline, CDR1 MGHRA and CDR2 YSYEKL. CDR3 length: 18 residues. V was shortened by 0 bases and J by 6 bases, with 24 bases between the two germline ends. The CDR3 here is CASSQEGISVGPGAEQYF. CDR3 DNA: TGCGCCAGCAGCCAAGAGGGGATTAGCGTCGGACCGGGAGCCGAGCAGTACTTC.

This clonotype was seen ten or more times. The chain combines TRBV6-1 with TRBJ2-1; D unresolved. CDR3 length: 14 amino acids. Deletions cut 5 bases from V and 2 bases from J, with 10 bases between. CDR1 is MNHNS, CDR2 SASEGT, per germline. The DNA of the CDR3 is TGTGCCAGCAGTACGGGTCGCCCCTACAATGAGCAGTTCTTC. Its protein is CASSTGRPYNEQFF.

This clonotype has at least ten counts. This rearrangement joins TRBV6-6 to TRBJ1-2, with D unclear. Trimming removed 5 bases from V and 6 bases from J, with 13 bases in between. Germline V gene data show CDR1 as MNHNY and CDR2 as SVGAGI (reference sequence). This CDR3 has 13 amino acids. CDR3 amino acids: CASSPSEGHGYTF. The DNA of the CDR3 is TGTGCCAGCAGTCCCTCCGAGGGCCATGGCTACACCTTC.

This clonotype was picked up many times. The V gene is TRBV12-3 or TRBV12-4, the J gene TRBJ2-7, with a weak D call TRBD2 (5 bases). V was trimmed by 4 bases and J by 0 bases, leaving 19 bases between them. The CDR3 is made up of 17 amino acids. CDR3: CASSSGGSGKGSYEQYF. CDR3 sequence (DNA): TGTGCCAGCAGTTCCGGCGGGTCGGGGAAAGGCTCCTACGAGCAGTACTTC.

This clonotype was recorded a few times. V is TRBV7-9 and J is TRBJ2-5; D remains unclear. Germline lookup yields CDR1 SEHNR and CDR2 FQNEAQ (reference sequence). Trimming left V 0 bases short and J 1 base short, with 15 bases between. The CDR3 is made up of 17 amino acids. The chain's CDR3 is CASSLAGSQYTQETQYF. CDR3 nucleotides: TGTGCCAGCAGCTTAGCCGGGTCGCAGTATACCCAAGAGACCCAGTACTTC. Looking up the rest from reference TRBV7-9 and TRBJ2-5 gives the full variable domain: DTGVSQNPRHKITKRGQNVTFRCDPISEHNRLYWYRQTLGQGPEFLTYFQNEAQLEKSRLLSDRFSAERPKGSFSTLEIQRTEQGDSAMYLCASSLAGSQYTQETQYFGPGTRLLVL.

This clonotype has more than one count but fewer than ten. The rearrangement joins TRBV6-2 or TRBV6-3 to TRBJ1-3; 9 bases match TRBD1. CDR3 length equals 24 residues. Germline V gene sequence: CDR1 MNHEY, CDR2 SVGEGT. Germline trimming cut 0 bases from V and 0 bases from J; bases unmatched to any gene: 24. CDR3 sequence reads: CASSYSYPIPFRDRALSSGNTIYF. The CDR3 DNA follows: TGTGCCAGCAGTTACTCCTACCCAATCCCATTCCGGGACAGGGCCCTCAGCTCTGGAAACACCATATATTTT.

This clonotype was seen repeatedly, ten times or more. In nucleotides, the CDR3 is TGTGCCAGCAGCCCTACTAGCGGGAGAGAGACCCAGTACTTC. This codes for CASSPTSGRETQYF. This chain uses TRBV11-2 with TRBJ2-5, with 11 bases identical to TRBD2. In germline, CDR1 is SGHAT, CDR2 FQNNGV. The CDR3 has 14 amino acids. Trimming cost V 5 bases and J 4 bases; bases outside gene matches: 3.

This clonotype was found many times. This chain connects TRBV9 to TRBJ2-3, with TRBD2 matching 7 bases. The germline V gene has CDR1 SGDLS and CDR2 YYNGEE. The CDR3 extends over 15 amino acids. V was pared by 0 bases and J by 4 bases, with 5 bases of the junction left unmatched. The CDR3 sequence: CASSVEAGEADTQYF. CDR3 coding DNA: TGTGCCAGCAGCGTAGAGGCGGGAGAGGCAGATACGCAGTATTTT.

In its sample, this clonotype was seen many times. The rearrangement links TRBV4-1 to TRBJ2-7, with TRBD2 matching 9 bases. The CDR3 loop spans 15 amino acids. Germline V gene lookup returns CDR1 MGHRA and CDR2 YSYEKL. After removal of 0 bases from V and 4 bases from J, the junction contained 4 bases not matched to a gene. This chain's CDR3 is CASSQERGRAYEQYF. In DNA form, the CDR3 reads TGCGCCAGCAGCCAAGAACGCGGGAGGGCGTACGAGCAGTACTTC.

This clonotype has ten or more counts. The rearrangement links TRBV20-1 to TRBJ2-7; TRBD2 might be the D (6 bases). V was cut by 5 bases and J by 3 bases, with 14 bases left in between. Germline CDR1 and CDR2: DFQATT and SNEGSKA (reference sequence). The CDR3 covers 13 residues. The CDR3 region is CSASGGDDYEQYF. CDR3 coding DNA: TGCAGTGCTTCTGGAGGGGATGACTACGAGCAGTACTTC.

This clonotype was recorded many times. J is TRBJ2-7 and V is TRBV12-3 or TRBV12-4; D unclear. CDR3 length: 12 amino acids. Trimming pared 6 bases from V and 5 bases from J, leaving 11 bases between. CDR3 in amino acids: CASSSTGDEQYF. CDR3 coding DNA: TGTGCCAGCAGCAGTACCGGCGACGAGCAGTACTTC.

This clonotype occurred many times. The rearrangement uses TRBV19 and TRBJ2-1, with a weak D call TRBD2 (7 bases). The germline gives CDR1 LNHDA, CDR2 SQIVND (reference sequence). Trimming took off 0 bases at V and 0 bases at J, with 15 bases between the two ends. The CDR3 has 18 amino acids. The CDR3 region has the DNA TGTGCCAGTAGTATAGAGGGGGGGGGCGGAATCTCCTACAATGAGCAGTTCTTC. It yields the protein CASSIEGGGGISYNEQFF.

This clonotype was picked up many times. The chain combines TRBV12-3 or TRBV12-4 with TRBJ2-1; a weak D match, TRBD1 (6 bases). The CDR3 is 13 amino acids. V shed 6 bases and J shed 4 bases, with 10 bases lying between them. CDR3 nucleotides: TGTGCCAGCAGCTCGAGGGGGTACAATGAGCAGTTCTTC. It codes for CASSSRGYNEQFF.

The chain recombines TRBV7-8 with TRBJ1-2; a possible D gene is TRBD1 (5 bases). This CDR3 has 14 amino acids. Germline V CDR1 and CDR2: SGHVS, FQNEAQ. V lost 1 base, J lost 1 base, and 7 bases lay in between. CDR3 loop: CASSLGGDNYGYTF. CDR3 in DNA: TGTGCCAGCAGCTTAGGGGGGGATAACTATGGCTACACCTTC.

This chain joins TRBV12-3 or TRBV12-4 and TRBJ2-5; D is perhaps TRBD1 or TRBD2 (5 bases each). V lost 4 bases and J 4 bases, leaving 10 bases between the germline ends. CDR3 length: 13 residues. CDR3: CASSYTGTETQYF. CDR3 DNA: TGTGCCAGCAGTTATACCGGGACAGAGACCCAGTACTTC.

The chain joins TRBV18 to TRBJ2-1; D possibly corresponds to TRBD2 (5 bases). This CDR3 spans 14 amino acids. In germline, CDR1 is KGHSH, CDR2 LQKENI. V lost 3 bases to trimming and J lost 5 bases, with 11 bases between them. The CDR3: CASSPRGLDNEQFF. DNA of the CDR3: TGTGCCAGCTCACCGCGCGGACTTGACAATGAGCAGTTCTTC.

This clonotype was observed many times. This chain joins TRBV20-1 and TRBJ1-2; tentative D call: TRBD1 (5 bases). Trimming left V 3 bases short and J 0 bases short, with 5 bases between. There are 12 residues in the CDR3. Germline V gene sequence: CDR1 DFQATT, CDR2 SNEGSKA (reference sequence). CDR3 nucleotide sequence: TGCAGTGCTAGGGACACTAACTATGGCTACACCTTC. It yields the protein CSARDTNYGYTF.

This clonotype was observed at least ten times. V usage is TRBV7-2 and J usage is TRBJ2-3, with 10 bases matching TRBD2. V dropped 10 bases and J dropped 4; count of bases not matched to a gene: 14. The CDR3 is made up of 16 amino acids. CDR1 is SGHTA, CDR2 FQGNSA, per germline. CDR3 nucleotides: TGTGCCACCGATTGGCGAAGCGGGAGGGCCGCAGATACGCAGTATTTT. It codes for CATDWRSGRAADTQYF.

This clonotype occurred many times. Here the CDR3 DNA reads TGTGCCATCAGTGAGTCGAGTGCCCTCACAGATACGCAGTATTTT. Translation: CAISESSALTDTQYF. The chain employs TRBV10-3 and TRBJ2-3, with no clear D. With 0 bases removed from V and 2 bases from J, the gap between germline ends came to 9 bases. Per the germline V gene, CDR1 is ENHRY and CDR2 is SYGVKD. The CDR3 sequence is 15 residues long.

This clonotype was seen ten or more times. The chain is built from TRBV5-4 and TRBJ1-2; 8 bases map to TRBD1. This CDR3 region has 14 residues. J gave up 9 bases and V 4 bases, and 11 bases lay outside the gene matches. Germline assignment: CDR1 SGHNT and CDR2 YYREEE (reference sequence). The CDR3: CASSPGQGGSSYTF. DNA for the CDR3: TGTGCCAGCAGCCCCGGACAGGGAGGGTCGAGCTACACCTTC.

Ten or more counts support this clonotype. This rearrangement joins TRBV20-1 to TRBJ2-5; TRBD2 aligns across 9 bases. V lost 3 bases to trimming and J lost 1 base; unmatched junction nucleotides: 3. From germline, CDR1 is DFQATT and CDR2 SNEGSKA (reference sequence). The CDR3 spans 14 residues. CDR3 sequence reads: CSARGLATQETQYF. Here the CDR3 DNA reads TGCAGTGCTAGGGGACTAGCAACCCAAGAGACCCAGTACTTC.

The chain has TRBV19 and TRBJ2-2, with 7 nucleotides matching TRBD1. V lost 8 bases, J lost 1 base, and 1 base stayed unmatched. The CDR3 totals 13 residues. In germline, CDR1 is LNHDA, CDR2 SQIVND (reference sequence). The CDR3 here is CASGTENTGELFF. The CDR3, as DNA: TGTGCCAGTGGGACAGAGAACACCGGGGAGCTGTTTTTT. Full variable domain (rest looked up from reference TRBV19 and TRBJ2-2): DGGITQSPKYLFRKEGQNVTLSCEQNLNHDAMYWYRQDPGQGLRLIYYSQIVNDFQKGDIAEGYSVSREKKESFPLTVTSAQKNPTAFYLCASGTENTGELFFGEGSRLTVL.